Following are 2 T cell receptor beta chains from one sample sequenced in a study of cytomegalovirus exposure and HLA in healthy donors. Primers included in the PCR were 60 Vbeta and 13 Jbeta primers. Assay: immunoSEQ multiplex PCR; the TCRdb copy retains only in-frame clones and omits some. The sample has nearly 80,000 clones, over 70% seen once. Material for sequencing was PBMCs. These receptors originate from a woman aged 40-49 years in good health and CMV-seropositive.

The chain is built from TRBV6-5 and TRBJ2-7, with 7 bases that match TRBD2. This CDR3 comprises 14 residues. Per germline, CDR1 MNHEY and CDR2 SVGAGI. V lost 6 bases, J lost 2 bases, and 7 bases stayed unmatched. Here the CDR3 DNA reads TGTGCCAGCAGGTGGGAGGGTTCCACCTACGAGCAGTACTTC. This encodes CASRWEGSTYEQYF.

This chain connects TRBV5-6 to TRBJ1-2; maybe TRBD1 (6 bases). Trimming took 3 bases from V and 2 from J, leaving 11 bases between them. CDR1 and CDR2 from the germline V gene are SGHDT and YYEEEE. There are 14 residues in the CDR3. Here the CDR3 reads CASSSWTVNYGYTF. The CDR3 DNA sequence: TGTGCCAGCAGCTCCTGGACAGTCAACTATGGCTACACCTTC.